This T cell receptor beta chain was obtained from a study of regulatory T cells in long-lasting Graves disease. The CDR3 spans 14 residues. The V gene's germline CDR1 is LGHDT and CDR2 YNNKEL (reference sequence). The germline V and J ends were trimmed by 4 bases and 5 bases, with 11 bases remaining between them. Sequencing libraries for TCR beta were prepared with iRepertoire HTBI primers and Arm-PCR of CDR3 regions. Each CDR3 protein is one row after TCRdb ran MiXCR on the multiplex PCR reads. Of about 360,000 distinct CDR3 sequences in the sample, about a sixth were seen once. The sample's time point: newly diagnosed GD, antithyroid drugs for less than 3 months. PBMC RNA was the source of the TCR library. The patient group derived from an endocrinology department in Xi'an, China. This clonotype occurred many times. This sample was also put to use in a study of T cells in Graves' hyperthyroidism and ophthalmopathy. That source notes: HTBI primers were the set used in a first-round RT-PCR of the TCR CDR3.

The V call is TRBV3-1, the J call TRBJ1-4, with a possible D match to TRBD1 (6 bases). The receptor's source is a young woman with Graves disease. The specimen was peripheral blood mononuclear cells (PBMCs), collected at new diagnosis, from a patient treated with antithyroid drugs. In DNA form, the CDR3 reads TGTGCCAGCAGCCGAGGACAGCCCAATGAAAAACTGTTTTTT. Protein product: CASSRGQPNEKLFF.